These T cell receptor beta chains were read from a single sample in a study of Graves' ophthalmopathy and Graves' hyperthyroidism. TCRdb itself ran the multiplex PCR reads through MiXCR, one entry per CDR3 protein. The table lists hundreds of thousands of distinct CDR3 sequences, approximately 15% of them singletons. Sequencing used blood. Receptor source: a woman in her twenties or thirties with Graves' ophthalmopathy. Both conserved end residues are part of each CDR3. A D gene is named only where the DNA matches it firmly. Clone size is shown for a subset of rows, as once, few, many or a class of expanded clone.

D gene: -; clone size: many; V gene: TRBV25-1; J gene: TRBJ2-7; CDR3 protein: CASSNRGGNYEQYF; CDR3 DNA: TGTGCCAGCAGTAACAGGGGGGGGAACTACGAGCAGTACTTC
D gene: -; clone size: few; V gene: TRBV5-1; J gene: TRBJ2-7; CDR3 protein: CASSPFQYYEQYF; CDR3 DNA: TGCGCCAGCAGCCCCTTCCAATACTACGAGCAGTACTTC
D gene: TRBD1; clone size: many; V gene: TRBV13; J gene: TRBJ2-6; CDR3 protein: CASSRELDRELIIGANVLTF; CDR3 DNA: TGTGCCAGCAGCCGAGAACTTGACAGGGAATTAATCATCGGGGCCAACGTCCTGACTTTC
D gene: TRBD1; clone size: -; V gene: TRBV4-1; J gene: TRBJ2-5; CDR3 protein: CASSAGGTQETQYF; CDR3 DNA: TGCGCCAGCAGCGCAGGGGGTACCCAAGAGACCCAGTACTTC
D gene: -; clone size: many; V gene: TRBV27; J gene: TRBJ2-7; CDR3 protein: CASSFPPIDRQYF; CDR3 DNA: TGTGCCAGCAGTTTCCCCCCGATAGATAGGCAGTACTTC
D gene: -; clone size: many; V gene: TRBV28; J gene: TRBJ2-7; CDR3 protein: CASSLWDFFSYEQYF; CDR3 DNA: TGTGCCAGCAGTTTATGGGACTTTTTTTCCTACGAGCAGTACTTC
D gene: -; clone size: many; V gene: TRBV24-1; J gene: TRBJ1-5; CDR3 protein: CATSGDQGGRNQPQHF; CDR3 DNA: TGTGCCACCAGCGGAGATCAGGGTGGGCGCAATCAGCCCCAGCATTTT
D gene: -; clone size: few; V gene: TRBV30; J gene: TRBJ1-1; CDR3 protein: CAGSRERTEAFF; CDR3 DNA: TGTGCCGGATCCAGGGAGAGGACTGAAGCTTTCTTT
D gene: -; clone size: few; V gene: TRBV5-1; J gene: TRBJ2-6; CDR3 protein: CASSTGQGGANVLTF; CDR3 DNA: TGCGCCAGCAGCACCGGACAAGGAGGGGCCAACGTCCTGACTTTC
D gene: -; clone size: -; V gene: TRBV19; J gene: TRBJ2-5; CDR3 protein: CASAKQGLAAQYF; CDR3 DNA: TGTGCCAGTGCCAAACAGGGGCTAGCGGCCCAGTACTTC
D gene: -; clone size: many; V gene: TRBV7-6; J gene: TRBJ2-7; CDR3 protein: CASSSTRPSYEQYF; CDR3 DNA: TGTGCCAGCAGCTCCACGAGGCCCTCCTACGAGCAGTACTTC
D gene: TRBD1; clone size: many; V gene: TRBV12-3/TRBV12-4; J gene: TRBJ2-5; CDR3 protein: CASSKDRGIETQYF; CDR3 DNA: TGTGCCAGCAGTAAAGACAGGGGGATAGAGACCCAGTACTTC
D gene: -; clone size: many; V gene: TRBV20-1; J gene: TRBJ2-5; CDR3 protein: CSAPTFQETQYF; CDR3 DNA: TGCAGTGCTCCTACCTTTCAAGAGACCCAGTACTTC
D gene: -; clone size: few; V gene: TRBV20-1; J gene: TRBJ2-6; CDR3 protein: CSARVLGWQGGTGANVLTF; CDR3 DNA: TGCAGTGCTAGAGTGTTAGGTTGGCAGGGGGGGACTGGGGCCAACGTCCTGACTTTC
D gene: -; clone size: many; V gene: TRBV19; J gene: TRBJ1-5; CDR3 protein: CASSIPGGNQPQHF; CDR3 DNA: TGTGCCAGTAGTATCCCAGGGGGCAATCAGCCCCAGCATTTT
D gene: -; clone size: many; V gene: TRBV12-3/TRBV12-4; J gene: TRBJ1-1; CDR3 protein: CASSSSYSEAFF; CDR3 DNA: TGTGCCAGCAGTTCCTCCTATAGTGAAGCTTTCTTT
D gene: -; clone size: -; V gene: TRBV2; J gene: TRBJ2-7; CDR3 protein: CASRASFPEQYF; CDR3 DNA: TGTGCCAGCAGGGCCTCCTTCCCCGAGCAGTACTTC
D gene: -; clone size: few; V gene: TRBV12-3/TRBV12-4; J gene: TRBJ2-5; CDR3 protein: CASSLYSVWETQYF; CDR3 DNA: TGTGCCAGCAGTTTATACAGTGTGTGGGAGACCCAGTACTTC
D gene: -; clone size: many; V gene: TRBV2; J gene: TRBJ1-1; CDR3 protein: CASRPPGNAEAFF; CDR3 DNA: TGTGCCAGCAGACCTCCAGGAAACGCTGAAGCTTTCTTT
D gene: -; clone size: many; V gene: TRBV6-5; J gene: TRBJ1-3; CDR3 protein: CASSYKGPGNTIYF; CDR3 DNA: TGTGCCAGCAGTTACAAGGGGCCTGGAAACACCATATATTTT
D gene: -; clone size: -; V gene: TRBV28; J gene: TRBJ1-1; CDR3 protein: CASSRGGRTKAFF; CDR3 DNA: TGTGCCAGCAGCCGGGGAGGTAGAACTAAAGCTTTCTTT
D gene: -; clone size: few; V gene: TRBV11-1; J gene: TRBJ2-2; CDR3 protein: CASKFSGSVNTGELFF; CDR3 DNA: TGTGCCAGCAAGTTCTCCGGGTCAGTGAACACCGGGGAGCTGTTTTTT
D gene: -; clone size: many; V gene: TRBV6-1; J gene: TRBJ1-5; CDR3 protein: CASSGIAGGNQPQHF; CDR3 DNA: TGTGCCAGCAGTGGGATAGCCGGGGGCAATCAGCCCCAGCATTTT
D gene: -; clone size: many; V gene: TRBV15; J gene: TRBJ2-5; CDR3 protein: CATSRDPGETQYF; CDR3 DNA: TGTGCCACCAGCAGAGATCCCGGGGAGACCCAGTACTTC
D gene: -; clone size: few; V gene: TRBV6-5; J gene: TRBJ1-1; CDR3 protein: CASSYSIGSGGDTEAFF; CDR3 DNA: TGTGCCAGCAGTTACTCGATCGGCAGCGGAGGGGACACTGAAGCTTTCTTT
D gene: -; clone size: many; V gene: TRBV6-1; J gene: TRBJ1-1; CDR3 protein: CASSLTELNTEAFF; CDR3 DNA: TGTGCCAGCAGCCTGACAGAATTGAACACTGAAGCTTTCTTT
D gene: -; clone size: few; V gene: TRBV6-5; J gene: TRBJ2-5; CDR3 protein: CASSYGPNGERRETQYF; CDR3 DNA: TGTGCCAGCAGTTACGGGCCTAACGGGGAACGGAGAGAGACCCAGTACTTC
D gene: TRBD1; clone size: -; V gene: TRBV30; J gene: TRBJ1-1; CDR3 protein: CAWGTGGLNSEAFF; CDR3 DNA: TGTGCCTGGGGGACAGGTGGGTTGAACTCTGAAGCTTTCTTT
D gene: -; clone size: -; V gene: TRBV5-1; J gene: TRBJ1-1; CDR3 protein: CASSFGGENTEAFF; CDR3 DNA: TGCGCCAGCAGCTTCGGGGGAGAGAACACTGAAGCTTTCTTT
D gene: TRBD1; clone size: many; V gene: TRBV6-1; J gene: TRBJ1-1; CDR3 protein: CASRKQGGGFEAFF; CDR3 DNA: TGTGCCAGCAGAAAACAGGGGGGGGGCTTTGAAGCCTTCTTT
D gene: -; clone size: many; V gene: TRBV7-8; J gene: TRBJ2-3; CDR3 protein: CASSSTGDTQYF; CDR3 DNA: TGTGCCAGCAGCTCGACCGGGGATACGCAGTATTTT
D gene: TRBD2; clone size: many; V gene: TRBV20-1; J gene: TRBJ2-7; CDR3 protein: CSASGRANEQYF; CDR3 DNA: TGCAGTGCTAGCGGGAGGGCCAACGAGCAGTACTTC
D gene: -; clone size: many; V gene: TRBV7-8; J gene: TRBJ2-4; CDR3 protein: CASSPPLIAKNIQYF; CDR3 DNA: TGTGCCAGCAGCCCACCGTTGATAGCCAAAAACATTCAGTACTTC
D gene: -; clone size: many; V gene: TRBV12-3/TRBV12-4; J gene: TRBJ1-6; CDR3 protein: CASSLGGRGSPLHF; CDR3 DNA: TGTGCCAGCAGCCTGGGGGGCCGAGGTTCACCCCTCCACTTT
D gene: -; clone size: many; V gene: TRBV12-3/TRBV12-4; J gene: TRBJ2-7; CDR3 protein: CASSPTVYSYEQYF; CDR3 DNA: TGTGCCAGCAGTCCTACAGTTTACTCCTACGAGCAGTACTTC
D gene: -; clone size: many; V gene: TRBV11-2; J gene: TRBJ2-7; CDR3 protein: CASSLELGIHYEQYF; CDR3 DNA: TGTGCCAGCAGCTTAGAGCTAGGGATACACTACGAGCAGTACTTC
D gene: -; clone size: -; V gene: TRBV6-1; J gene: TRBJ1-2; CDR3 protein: CASSSGVYGYTF; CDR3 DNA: TGTGCCAGCAGTAGCGGGGTATATGGCTACACCTTC
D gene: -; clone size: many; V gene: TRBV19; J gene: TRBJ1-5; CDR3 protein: CASTAAGGQPQHF; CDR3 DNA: TGTGCCAGTACTGCGGCGGGCGGTCAGCCCCAGCATTTT
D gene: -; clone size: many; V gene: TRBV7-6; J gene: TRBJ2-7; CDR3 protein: CASSLEVDFSYEQYF; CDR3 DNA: TGTGCCAGCAGCTTAGAAGTTGACTTTTCCTACGAGCAGTACTTC
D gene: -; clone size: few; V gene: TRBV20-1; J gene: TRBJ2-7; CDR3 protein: CSARDGREPYEQYF; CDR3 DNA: TGCAGTGCTAGAGATGGCCGGGAACCCTACGAGCAGTACTTC
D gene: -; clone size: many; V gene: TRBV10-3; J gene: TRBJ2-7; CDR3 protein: CAIRMGQLYEQYF; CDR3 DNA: TGTGCCATCAGGATGGGACAACTCTACGAGCAGTACTTC
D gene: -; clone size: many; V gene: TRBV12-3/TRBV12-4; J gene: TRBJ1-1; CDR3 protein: CASSFGGATEAFF; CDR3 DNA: TGTGCCAGCAGTTTTGGTGGGGCCACTGAAGCTTTCTTT